This T cell receptor beta chain came from a study of blood T cell repertoires in COVID-19. Across the whole study: Material from acute and convalescent COVID-19 was sourced from the United States, Italy and Spain.

Methods used by the authors: Cell counts per sample came from amplifying reference gene primers. Here immunoSEQ multiplex PCR was the method, and the copy in TCRdb shows in-frame clones only, minus some. V, J and clone size are taken as reported in that table, and D and trimming were inferred from the DNA itself. This sample has about 39,000 clones, with approximately 85% found just once. This CDR3 has 15 residues. V was pared by 2 bases and J by 5 bases, with 6 bases of the junction left unmatched. From germline, CDR1 is MNHEY and CDR2 SVGAGI. The chain links TRBV6-5 to TRBJ2-1; TRBD2 matches at 7 bases. The sequencing sample was made of peripheral blood. The TCR sequence derives from a human donor in a cohort sampled during active COVID-19. CDR3 amino acids: CASSYAAGVHNEQFF. The CDR3 bases are TGTGCCAGCAGTTACGCGGCGGGGGTTCACAATGAGCAGTTCTTC.